The next 28 T cell receptor beta chains were all read from a single sample in a study of T cell repertoires in cytomegalovirus infection. One entry per CDR3 protein results from TCRdb running MiXCR on the reads. The repertoire holds 200,000 to 250,000 distinct CDR3 sequences, with 6.5% as singletons. The sequencing input was PBMCs. The source of these receptors is a human donor in good health (CMV status not recorded). Some clones in this sample may be carry-over from other donors' samples.

The sample holds many counts of this clonotype. V usage is TRBV7-2 and J usage is TRBJ2-3; 15 bases agree with TRBD2. Germline CDR1 reads SGHTA; CDR2 reads FQGNSA. V shed 5 bases and J 5 bases; nucleotides not matched to a gene: 2. The CDR3 has 15 residues. CDR3 sequence (DNA): TGTGCCAGCAGCCGGGGACTAGCGGGGGGAGATACGCAGTATTTT. Translation: CASSRGLAGGDTQYF.

The table lists this clonotype with many counts. The V call is TRBV6-1, the J call TRBJ2-5; D gene uncertain. The CDR3 is 13 residues long. CDR1 MNHNS and CDR2 SASEGT come from the germline V gene. V shed 5 bases and J shed 5 bases, with 12 bases lying between them. CDR3 sequence: CASSPHTGETQYF. The CDR3 bases are TGTGCCAGCAGTCCCCACACCGGGGAGACCCAGTACTTC.

This clonotype was counted a few times. This chain joins TRBV12-3 or TRBV12-4 and TRBJ1-4; D is perhaps TRBD1 (5 bases). The CDR3 is 16 residues long. V was trimmed by 2 bases and J by 4 bases, leaving 14 bases between them. The CDR3 DNA follows: TGTGCCAGCAGTTTAAGAAGTGGGGGGAATAATGAAAAACTGTTTTTT. Its protein is CASSLRSGGNNEKLFF.

This clonotype was observed a handful of times. The J gene is TRBJ1-4, the V gene TRBV7-9; D is ambiguous. V lost 5 bases and J lost 7, with 14 bases in between. The germline V gene encodes CDR1 SEHNR and CDR2 FQNEAQ (reference sequence). CDR3 size: 14 residues. The CDR3 DNA follows: TGTGCCAGCAGCGAGGAGTTGGTTGGTGAAAAACTGTTTTTT. Translation gives CASSEELVGEKLFF.

This clonotype was recorded at least ten times. The chain combines TRBV6-1 with TRBJ1-1; D is unresolved. Trimming cost V 5 bases and J 0 bases, with 7 bases left between them. Per germline, CDR1 MNHNS and CDR2 SASEGT. The CDR3 contains 13 residues. Written as DNA, the CDR3 is TGTGCCAGCAGTACAACCATGAACACTGAAGCTTTCTTT. As protein: CASSTTMNTEAFF.

This clonotype was seen at least ten times. V gene TRBV7-2 combines with J gene TRBJ2-7, with TRBD1 matching 8 bases. V shed 5 bases, J shed 6 bases, and the junction held 12 bases outside the gene matches. The CDR3 is made up of 15 amino acids. Germline CDR1 and CDR2: SGHTA and FQGNSA. The CDR3 here is CASSLGQGPSGEQYF. In nucleotides, the CDR3 is TGTGCCAGCAGCCTTGGACAGGGACCTTCCGGCGAGCAGTACTTC. The full variable domain, in which reference TRBV7-2 and TRBJ2-7 provide the parts outside the CDR3, is GAGVSQSPSNKVTEKGKDVELRCDPISGHTALYWYRQSLGQGLEFLIYFQGNSAPDKSGLPSDRFSAERTGGSVSTLTIQRTQQEDSAVYLCASSLGQGPSGEQYFGPGTRLTVT.

The V call is TRBV7-9, the J call TRBJ2-7; TRBD1 agrees at 7 bases. In germline, CDR1 is SEHNR, CDR2 FQNEAQ (reference sequence). J gave up 0 bases and V 4 bases, and 6 bases lay outside the gene matches. This CDR3 is built from 15 residues. DNA for the CDR3: TGTGCCAGCAGCTCGGACAGGATAAGCTCCTACGAGCAGTACTTC. Encoded protein: CASSSDRISSYEQYF.

This clonotype was counted ten times or more. The chain carries TRBV20-1 and TRBJ2-1; 8 bases agree with TRBD1. Per germline, CDR1 DFQATT and CDR2 SNEGSKA (reference sequence). Trimming took 1 base from V and 7 from J; bases not matched to a gene: 9. This CDR3 contains 15 residues. In nucleotides, the CDR3 is TGCAGTGCTAGAGTCGGCAGGGGGCGAAATAATGAGCAGTTCTTC. This sequence encodes CSARVGRGRNNEQFF.

In its sample, this clonotype was seen many times. The chain carries TRBV7-2 and TRBJ2-3; D not resolved. The ends were cut back, 5 bases at V and 4 bases at J, with 13 bases in the middle. Per the germline V gene, CDR1 is SGHTA and CDR2 is FQGNSA. The CDR3 runs 14 residues. In nucleotides, the CDR3 is TGTGCCAGCAGCCTTCTAGGAAATGCAGATACGCAGTATTTT. It encodes CASSLLGNADTQYF.

This clonotype was seen at least ten times. The chain is built from TRBV7-2 and TRBJ2-7; D is undetermined. This CDR3 has 12 amino acids. V lost 5 bases, J lost 9 bases, and 14 bases lay in between. Germline V gene data show CDR1 as SGHTA and CDR2 as FQGNSA. CDR3 protein: CASSPSSLGQYF. CDR3 in DNA: TGTGCCAGCAGCCCGTCTTCCCTAGGGCAGTACTTC. Together with reference TRBV7-2 and TRBJ2-7, the CDR3 gives the full variable domain: GAGVSQSPSNKVTEKGKDVELRCDPISGHTALYWYRQSLGQGLEFLIYFQGNSAPDKSGLPSDRFSAERTGGSVSTLTIQRTQQEDSAVYLCASSPSSLGQYFGPGTRLTVT.

This clonotype was found many times. V usage is TRBV4-1 and J usage is TRBJ1-2, with D possibly matching TRBD1 (5 bases). The ends were cut back, 2 bases at V and 4 bases at J, with 14 bases in the middle. Germline V CDR1 and CDR2: MGHRA, YSYEKL. CDR3 size: 15 residues. CDR3 region: CASSQSQVSAYGYTF. For the CDR3, the DNA is TGCGCCAGCAGCCAATCACAGGTTTCTGCCTATGGCTACACCTTC.

This clonotype was seen at least ten times. V gene TRBV7-2 combines with J gene TRBJ1-5; possible D gene TRBD1, 5 bases. V was cut by 0 bases and J by 7 bases, with 10 bases left in between. Germline CDR1 reads SGHTA; CDR2 reads FQGNSA. The CDR3 loop spans 14 amino acids. CDR3 sequence reads: CASSLAMGLQPQHF. Here the CDR3 DNA reads TGTGCCAGCAGCTTAGCAATGGGGCTACAGCCCCAGCATTTT. The variable domain in full, completed from reference TRBV7-2 and TRBJ1-5, reads GAGVSQSPSNKVTEKGKDVELRCDPISGHTALYWYRQSLGQGLEFLIYFQGNSAPDKSGLPSDRFSAERTGGSVSTLTIQRTQQEDSAVYLCASSLAMGLQPQHFGDGTRLSIL.

This clonotype was counted a few times. The genes are TRBV29-1 and TRBJ1-2; no clear D gene. V was shortened by 3 bases and J by 4 bases, with 6 bases between the two germline ends. This CDR3 comprises 11 residues. In germline, CDR1 is SQVTM, CDR2 ANQGSEA. The CDR3 is CSVEGSYGYTF. The CDR3 DNA is TGCAGCGTTGAGGGCAGCTATGGCTACACCTTC.

This clonotype was observed at least ten times. This CDR3 is CASSFISNQPQHF. The DNA of the CDR3 is TGTGCCAGCAGCTTTATCAGCAATCAGCCCCAGCATTTT. The V gene is TRBV7-2, the J gene TRBJ1-5; D is uncertain. The CDR3 length is 13 residues. Germline V gene sequence: CDR1 SGHTA, CDR2 FQGNSA. Trimming removed 3 bases from V and 1 base from J, with 4 bases in between.

This clonotype was recorded many times. The chain is built from TRBV28 and TRBJ2-2; 11 bases map to TRBD1. With 6 bases clipped from V and 5 bases from J, the junction kept 5 bases outside the gene matches. CDR3 length: 15 amino acids. Germline V lookup: CDR1 MDHEN, CDR2 SYDVKM. This CDR3 is CASRSGQGATGELFF. Here the CDR3 DNA reads TGTGCCAGCAGAAGCGGACAGGGGGCGACCGGGGAGCTGTTTTTT.

This clonotype was detected only a few times. The V and J genes are TRBV5-1 and TRBJ1-1; D gene unclear. Between the trimmed V and J ends, which lost 4 bases and 6 bases, there was a span of 16 bases. Germline V gene data show CDR1 as SGHRS and CDR2 as YFSETQ. The CDR3 length is 14 residues. CDR3 DNA sequence: TGCGCCAGCAGCGTGGGGTGGGGAGGCGCTGAAGCTTTCTTT. It yields the protein CASSVGWGGAEAFF.

This clonotype has ten or more counts. The genes are TRBV7-6 and TRBJ2-5, with 10 bases aligning to TRBD2. The CDR3 length is 17 residues. The ends lost 1 base at V and 2 bases at J; junction bases unmatched: 7. Germline CDR1 SGHVS, CDR2 FNYEAQ. DNA of the CDR3: TGTGCCAGCAGCTTAGGGGCTAGCGGGGGTCCGCAAGAGACCCAGTACTTC. It yields the protein CASSLGASGGPQETQYF.

This clonotype turned up a few times. The rearrangement links TRBV6-5 to TRBJ2-3; TRBD1 is a possible D gene (6 bases). The CDR3 covers 12 residues. Germline V gene lookup returns CDR1 MNHEY and CDR2 SVGAGI. V was shortened by 6 bases and J by 5 bases, with 9 bases between the two germline ends. CDR3 protein: CASSQGIDTQYF. For the CDR3, the DNA is TGTGCCAGCAGCCAGGGGATAGATACGCAGTATTTT.

This clonotype was observed at least ten times. CDR3 sequence: CASRPLPGQRQPQHF. In DNA, the CDR3 is TGTGCCAGTAGGCCCCTCCCGGGACAGAGGCAGCCCCAGCATTTT. This chain joins TRBV19 and TRBJ1-5, with 7 positions matching TRBD1. The V segment lost 6 bases and the J segment 7 bases; nucleotides outside the gene matches: 12. This CDR3 has 15 amino acids. Germline loops: CDR1 LNHDA, CDR2 SQIVND (reference sequence).

In this sample, this clonotype turned up many times. This chain joins TRBV5-4 and TRBJ2-1; a weak D match, TRBD2 (6 bases). CDR1 and CDR2 (germline): SGHNT, YYREEE (reference sequence). The V end was cut by 10 bases, the J end by 1 base, with 15 bases between. The CDR3 sequence is 14 residues long. CDR3 sequence reads: CASSGRESYNEQFF. In nucleotides, the CDR3 is TGTGCCTCCTCCGGCCGGGAGTCCTACAATGAGCAGTTCTTC.

This clonotype has a count of ten or more. The chain carries TRBV10-1 and TRBJ1-5, with 7 bases that match TRBD1. The V gene end was trimmed by 6 bases and the J gene end by 4 bases; junction bases not matched to a gene: 15. Germline values: CDR1 WNHNN, CDR2 SYGVQD (reference sequence). This CDR3 comprises 17 residues. The CDR3 DNA follows: TGCGCCAGCAGACAAAACCGGGACAGCTTTTTGAATCAGCCCCAGCATTTT. Translated, it gives CASRQNRDSFLNQPQHF.

The rearrangement uses TRBV12-3 or TRBV12-4 and TRBJ1-5; 7 bases agree with TRBD1. The J segment lost 1 base and the V segment lost 5 bases, leaving 5 bases of the junction unmatched. This CDR3 is built from 15 residues. This CDR3 is CASSEQGQSNQPQHF. CDR3 bases: TGTGCCAGCAGTGAACAGGGGCAGAGCAATCAGCCCCAGCATTTT.

The chain carries TRBV5-6 and TRBJ1-1; 8 positions agree with TRBD1. The CDR3 loop spans 19 amino acids. V lost 0 bases to trimming and J lost 0 bases; unmatched junction nucleotides: 13. The germline CDR1 and CDR2 sequences are SGHDT and YYEEEE. The chain's CDR3 is CASSLARLDRVRMNTEAFF. In DNA, the CDR3 is TGTGCCAGCAGCTTGGCGCGTTTGGACAGGGTCAGGATGAACACTGAAGCTTTCTTT.

This clonotype came up many times. This rearrangement joins TRBV6-2 or TRBV6-3 to TRBJ1-1; D remains ambiguous. Germline CDR1 reads MNHEY; CDR2 reads SVGEGT. This CDR3 contains 13 residues. The ends were cut back, 5 bases at V and 4 bases at J, with 11 bases in the middle. The CDR3 DNA reads as TGTGCCAGCAGTGGAGACGATAGCACTGAAGCTTTCTTT. Protein sequence: CASSGDDSTEAFF.

This clonotype was observed many times. The chain joins TRBV2 to TRBJ2-1; 13 bases are shared with TRBD2. CDR3 length equals 14 residues. Looked up from germline, CDR1 is SNHLY and CDR2 is FYNNEI. V was clipped by 9 bases and J by 8 bases; unmatched bases: 7. CDR3 nucleotide sequence: TGTGCCAGTCTACCGGGACTAGCGGGATATGAGCAGTTCTTC. Residues: CASLPGLAGYEQFF. The variable domain in full, with the rest retrieved from reference TRBV2 and TRBJ2-1, is EPEVTQTPSHQVTQMGQEVILRCVPISNHLYFYWYRQILGQKVEFLVSFYNNEISEKSEIFDDQFSVERPDGSNFTLKIRSTKLEDSAMYFCASLPGLAGYEQFFGPGTRLTVL.

This clonotype was found many times. The rearrangement joins TRBV4-2 to TRBJ2-7; 14 bases match TRBD2. The germline gives CDR1 LGHNA, CDR2 YNFKEQ. V gave up 4 bases and J gave up 0 bases; unmatched junction bases: 5. The CDR3 totals 17 residues. The CDR3 DNA reads TGTGCCAGCAGCCTGGGGACTAGCGGGGGATCCTCCTACGAGCAGTACTTC. Translation gives CASSLGTSGGSSYEQYF.

In this sample, this clonotype turned up many times. V gene TRBV5-6 combines with J gene TRBJ2-7; 7 positions agree with TRBD1. Germline trimming cut 5 bases from V and 5 bases from J; bases unmatched to any gene: 13. The CDR3 runs to 15 residues. The germline V gene has CDR1 SGHDT and CDR2 YYEEEE. The CDR3 DNA reads as TGTGCCAGCAGTCTTGAACAACAGGGGTCTGACGAGCAGTACTTC. Translated, it gives CASSLEQQGSDEQYF.

There are a few counts of this clonotype. The rearrangement links TRBV20-1 to TRBJ1-1; 8 bases align to TRBD1. V was pared by 7 bases and J by 4 bases, with 14 bases of the junction left unmatched. The CDR3 totals 15 residues. Germline-derived CDR1 and CDR2 are DFQATT and SNEGSKA (reference sequence). CDR3 DNA: TGCAGTGGTACCCCCCGGGACAGGTCTACCACTGAAGCTTTCTTT. Translation: CSGTPRDRSTTEAFF.